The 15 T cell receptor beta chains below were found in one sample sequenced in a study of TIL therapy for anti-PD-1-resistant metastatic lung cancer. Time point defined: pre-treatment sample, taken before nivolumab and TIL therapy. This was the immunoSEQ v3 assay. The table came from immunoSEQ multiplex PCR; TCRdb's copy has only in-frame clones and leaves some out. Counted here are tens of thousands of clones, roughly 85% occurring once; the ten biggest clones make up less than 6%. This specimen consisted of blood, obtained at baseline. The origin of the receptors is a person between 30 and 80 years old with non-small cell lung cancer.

The CDR3 DNA follows: TGTGCCAGTAGTATCATCGGGACTCGACCCTACGAGCAGTACTTC. This codes for CASSIIGTRPYEQYF. V is TRBV19 and J is TRBJ2-7; tentative D call: TRBD2 (6 bases). Germline assignment: CDR1 LNHDA and CDR2 SQIVND (reference sequence). Trimming took 3 bases from V and 2 from J, leaving 14 bases between them. CDR3 length: 15 amino acids.

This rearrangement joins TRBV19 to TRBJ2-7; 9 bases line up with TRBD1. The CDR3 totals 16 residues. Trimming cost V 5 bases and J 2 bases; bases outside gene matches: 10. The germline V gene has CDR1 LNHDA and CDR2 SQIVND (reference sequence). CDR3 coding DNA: TGTGCCAGTAGTTCATCCGGGACAGGGAGAACCTACGAGCAGTACTTC. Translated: CASSSSGTGRTYEQYF.

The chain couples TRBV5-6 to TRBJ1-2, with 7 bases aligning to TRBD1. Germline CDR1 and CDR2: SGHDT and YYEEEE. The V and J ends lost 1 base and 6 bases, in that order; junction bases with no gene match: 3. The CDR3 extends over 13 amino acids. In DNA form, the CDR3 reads TGTGCCAGCAGCTTGTCTGGGACAGATGGCTACACCTTC. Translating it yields CASSLSGTDGYTF.

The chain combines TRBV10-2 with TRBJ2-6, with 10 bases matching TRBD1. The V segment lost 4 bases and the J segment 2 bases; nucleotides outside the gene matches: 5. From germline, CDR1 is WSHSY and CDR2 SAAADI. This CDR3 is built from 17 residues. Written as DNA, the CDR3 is TGCGCCAGCAGTGGGACAGGGGGAACTGCTGGGGCCAACGTCCTGACTTTC. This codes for CASSGTGGTAGANVLTF.

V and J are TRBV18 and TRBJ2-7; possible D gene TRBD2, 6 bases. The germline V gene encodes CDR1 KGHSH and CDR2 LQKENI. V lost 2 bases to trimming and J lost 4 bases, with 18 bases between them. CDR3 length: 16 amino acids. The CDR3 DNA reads TGTGCCAGCTCACCAGGGTCCGGCCCGGGGGTTTACGAGCAGTACTTC. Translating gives CASSPGSGPGVYEQYF.

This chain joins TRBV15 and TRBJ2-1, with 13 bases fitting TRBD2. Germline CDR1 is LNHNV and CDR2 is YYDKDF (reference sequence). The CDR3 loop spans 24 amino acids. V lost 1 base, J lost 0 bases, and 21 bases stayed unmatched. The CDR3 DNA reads TGTGCCACCAGCAGAGCCAAGGGAGCTAGGACTAGCGGGGGCCCTGAGAGCTCCTACAATGAGCAGTTCTTC. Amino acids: CATSRAKGARTSGGPESSYNEQFF.

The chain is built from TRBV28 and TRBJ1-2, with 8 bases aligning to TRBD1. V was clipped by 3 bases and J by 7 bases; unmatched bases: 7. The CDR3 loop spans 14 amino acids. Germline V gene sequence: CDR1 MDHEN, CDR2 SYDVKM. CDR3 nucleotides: TGTGCCAGCAGTTTGGTGACAGGGGTTTTTGGCTACACCTTC. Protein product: CASSLVTGVFGYTF.

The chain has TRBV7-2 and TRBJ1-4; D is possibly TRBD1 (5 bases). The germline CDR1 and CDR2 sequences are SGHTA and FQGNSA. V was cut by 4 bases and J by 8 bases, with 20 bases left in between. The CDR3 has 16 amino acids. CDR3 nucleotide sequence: TGTGCCAGCAGCTCAGGTCGTGCGACAGAGCGAGAAAAACTGTTTTTT. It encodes CASSSGRATEREKLFF.

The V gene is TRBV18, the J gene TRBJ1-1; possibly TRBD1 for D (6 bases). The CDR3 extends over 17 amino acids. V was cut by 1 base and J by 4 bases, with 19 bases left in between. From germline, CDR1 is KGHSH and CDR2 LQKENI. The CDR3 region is CASSPLRQVLLGTEAFF. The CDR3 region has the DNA TGTGCCAGCTCACCACTTCGACAGGTCCTGTTGGGCACTGAAGCTTTCTTT.

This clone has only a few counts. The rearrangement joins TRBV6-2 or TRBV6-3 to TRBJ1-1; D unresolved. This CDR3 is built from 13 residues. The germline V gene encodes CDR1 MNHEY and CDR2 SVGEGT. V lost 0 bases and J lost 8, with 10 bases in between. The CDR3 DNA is TGTGCCAGCAGTTACTCGGTCGCACAGGAAGCTTTCTTT. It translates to CASSYSVAQEAFF.

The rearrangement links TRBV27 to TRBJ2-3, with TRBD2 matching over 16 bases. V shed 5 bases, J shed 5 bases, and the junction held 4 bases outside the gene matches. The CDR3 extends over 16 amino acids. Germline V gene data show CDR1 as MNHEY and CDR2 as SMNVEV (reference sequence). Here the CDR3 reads CASSAGLAGGGDTQYF. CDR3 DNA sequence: TGTGCCAGCAGTGCGGGACTAGCGGGGGGGGGAGATACGCAGTATTTT.

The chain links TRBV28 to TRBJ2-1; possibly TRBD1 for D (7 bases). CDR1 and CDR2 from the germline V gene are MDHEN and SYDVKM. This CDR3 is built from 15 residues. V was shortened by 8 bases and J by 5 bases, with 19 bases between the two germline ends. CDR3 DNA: TGTGCCAGCCGTTCGGAGGGACAGACCAACAATGAGCAGTTCTTC. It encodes CASRSEGQTNNEQFF.

The CDR3 DNA reads TGTGCCAGCAGCCAGGGGTCTGGAAACACCATATATTTT. This codes for CASSQGSGNTIYF. This chain uses TRBV6-6 with TRBJ1-3, with TRBD1 as a possible D gene (6 bases). V shed 6 bases and J shed 1 base, with 7 bases lying between them. The CDR3 loop spans 13 amino acids. The V gene's germline CDR1 is MNHNY and CDR2 SVGAGI (reference sequence).

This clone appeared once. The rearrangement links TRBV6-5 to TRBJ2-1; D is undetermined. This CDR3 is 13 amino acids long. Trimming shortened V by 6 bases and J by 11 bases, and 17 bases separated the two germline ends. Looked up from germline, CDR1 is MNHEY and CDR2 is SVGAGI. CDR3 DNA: TGTGCCAGCAGAAAAACGTCCCTCGGCAAGCAGTTCTTC. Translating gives CASRKTSLGKQFF.

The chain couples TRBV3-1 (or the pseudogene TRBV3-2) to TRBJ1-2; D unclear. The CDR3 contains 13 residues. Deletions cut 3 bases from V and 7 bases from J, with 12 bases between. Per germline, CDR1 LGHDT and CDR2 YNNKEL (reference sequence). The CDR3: CASSQSGRFGYTF. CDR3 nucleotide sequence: TGTGCCAGCAGCCAGAGCGGCCGGTTTGGCTACACCTTC.